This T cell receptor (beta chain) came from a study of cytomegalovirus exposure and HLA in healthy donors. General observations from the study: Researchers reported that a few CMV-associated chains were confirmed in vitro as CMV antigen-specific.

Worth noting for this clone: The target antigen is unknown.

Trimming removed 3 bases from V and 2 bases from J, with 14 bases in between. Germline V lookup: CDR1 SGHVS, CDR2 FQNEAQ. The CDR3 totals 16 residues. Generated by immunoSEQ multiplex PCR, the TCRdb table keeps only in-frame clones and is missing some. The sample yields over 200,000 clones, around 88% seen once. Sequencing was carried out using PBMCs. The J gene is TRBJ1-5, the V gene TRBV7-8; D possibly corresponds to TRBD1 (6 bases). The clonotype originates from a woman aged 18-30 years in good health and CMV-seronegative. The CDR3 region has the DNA TGTGCCAGCAGCTTCTTCGAAGGGGGAGGCAATCAGCCCCAGCATTTT. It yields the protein CASSFFEGGGNQPQHF.